This TCR beta chain was recovered during a study of OX40 agonist ivuxolimab in advanced cancers. Study-wide background: Three patients, one with hepatocellular carcinoma and two with cutaneous melanoma, achieved partial responses.

Only one count was recorded for this clone. As yet, its antigen is unknown. The study's findings and limits: Compared with others, partial responders at 0.1-3.0 mg/kg displayed clonal expansion among the lowest. The mean number of expanded clones was higher in CD8+ T cells than in CD4+. At doses 0.1 to 3.0 mg/kg, CD4+ and CD8+ clones expanded.

Here immunoSEQ multiplex PCR was the method, and the copy in TCRdb shows in-frame clones only, minus some. The sample includes fewer than 30,000 clones, 85% to 90% of them seen just once. Trimming left V 4 bases short and J 2 bases short, with 15 bases between. The CDR3 is 16 amino acids. Germline loops: CDR1 SGHAT, CDR2 FQDESV (reference sequence). V is TRBV11-1 and J is TRBJ2-1, with D possibly matching TRBD1 (6 bases). The source is an adult with an advanced solid tumor such as melanoma, head and neck, liver or kidney cancer. The sample consisted of CD4+ or CD8+ T cells sorted from blood, taken in a trial of the OX40 agonist ivuxolimab. This CDR3 is CASSSETGYTYNEQFF. The CDR3 nucleotides read TGTGCCAGCAGCTCCGAGACAGGATACACCTACAATGAGCAGTTCTTC.